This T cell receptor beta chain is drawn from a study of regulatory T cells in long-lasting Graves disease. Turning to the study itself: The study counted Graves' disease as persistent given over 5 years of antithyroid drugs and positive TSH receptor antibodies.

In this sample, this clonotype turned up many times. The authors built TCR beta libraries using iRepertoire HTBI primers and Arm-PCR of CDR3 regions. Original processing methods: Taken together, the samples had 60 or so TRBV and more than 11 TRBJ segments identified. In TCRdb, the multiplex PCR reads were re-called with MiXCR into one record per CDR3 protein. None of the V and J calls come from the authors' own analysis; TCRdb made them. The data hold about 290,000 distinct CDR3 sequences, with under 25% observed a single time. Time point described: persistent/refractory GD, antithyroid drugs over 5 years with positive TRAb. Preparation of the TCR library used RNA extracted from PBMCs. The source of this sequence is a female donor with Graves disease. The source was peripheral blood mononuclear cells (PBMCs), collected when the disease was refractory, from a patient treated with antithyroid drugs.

DNA of the CDR3: TGTGCCAGCAGTGAGGTGGGTGAACAGCCCCAGCATTTT. It encodes CASSEVGEQPQHF. This chain links TRBV6-1 with TRBJ1-5, with D hard to call. Germline CDR1 reads MNHNS; CDR2 reads SASEGT. The ends were cut back, 3 bases at V and 7 bases at J, with 10 bases in the middle. This CDR3 contains 13 residues.